This T cell receptor beta chain was documented in a study of monozygotic twins with inflammatory bowel disease. As to this clonotype: Its cognate antigen is unknown.

The germline V gene has CDR1 SGDLS and CDR2 YYNGEE. The CDR3 totals 18 residues. General observations from the study: Concordance status among twins (concordant versus discordant) showed no link to repertoire similarity, possibly from limited power. Sharing of clonotypes with others was lower in IBD patients than in healthy twins, and this was especially so with disease activity.

The template-switching step introduced UMIs that carried a 6-nucleotide sample barcode. cDNA encoding TCRalpha and TCRbeta underwent two nested PCRs of around 15 and 9 cycles, each of which was followed by bead purification. TCRdb reprocessed the 5' RACE reads and stores each CDR3 protein as one record, lacking DNA. This table lists around 230,000 distinct CDR3 sequences. The chain uses TRBV9 and TRBJ2-1; the TRBD2 assignment by TCRdb is unverifiable without DNA. Sequenced material: blood. The TCR comes from a human donor with ulcerative colitis or Crohn's disease, or a healthy co-twin of an affected twin (not recorded which). CDR3 protein: CASSVASGLAGGYNEQFF.